This entry lists 26 T cell receptor beta chains sequenced from one sample in a study of identifying expanded T cells in peripheral blood. The data were produced by immunoSEQ multiplex PCR, yet TCRdb's version contains in-frame clones alone and is incomplete. The repertoire holds 95,000 to 150,000 clones, with 75% to 90% as singletons. The sequenced material came from blood. Source of these receptors: a person aged 18-70 years in good health.

This clone was observed once. The chain links TRBV29-1 to TRBJ2-5; 12 nucleotides agree with TRBD2. Trimming at V came to 3 bases and at J to 0 bases, leaving 5 bases not matched to a gene. Looked up from germline, CDR1 is SQVTM and CDR2 is ANQGSEA. This CDR3 has 16 residues. As DNA, the CDR3 is TGCAGCGTTGACGCCACTAGCGGGGGGTACCAAGAGACCCAGTACTTC. Its protein product is CSVDATSGGYQETQYF.

The chain joins TRBV29-1 to TRBJ1-2; 7 bases map to TRBD1. The CDR3 is 17 residues long. Germline V gene sequence: CDR1 SQVTM, CDR2 ANQGSEA. Trimming at V came to 5 bases and at J to 8 bases, leaving 23 bases not matched to a gene. CDR3 protein: CSVPPKRLTQGNSGYTF. DNA of the CDR3: TGCAGCGTTCCACCTAAAAGGCTAACACAGGGGAATAGCGGCTACACCTTC.

The CDR3 loop reads CASSLNRERYQETQYF. DNA of the CDR3: TGCGCCAGCAGCTTGAACAGGGAGCGGTACCAAGAGACCCAGTACTTC. This sequence joins TRBV4-1 and TRBJ2-5; tentatively, D is TRBD1 (6 bases). Trimming pared 5 bases from V and 0 bases from J, leaving 16 bases between. The CDR3 runs to 16 residues. Per germline, CDR1 MGHRA and CDR2 YSYEKL.

This clone has a handful of counts. V gene TRBV10-2 combines with J gene TRBJ1-5, with D unresolved. V lost 2 bases and J 5 bases, leaving 7 bases between the germline ends. From germline, CDR1 is WSHSY and CDR2 SAAADI. The CDR3 has 13 amino acids. The CDR3, as DNA: TGCGCCAGCAGTGAGAACACGTATCAGCCCCAGCATTTT. Translated, it gives CASSENTYQPQHF.

This clone has more than one count but fewer than ten. This chain joins TRBV29-1 and TRBJ2-5; a weak D match, TRBD2 (5 bases). Germline CDR1 reads SQVTM; CDR2 reads ANQGSEA. Deletions cut 7 bases from V and 1 base from J, with 10 bases between. This CDR3 is 12 amino acids long. CDR3 DNA: TGCAGCGCGAGGGCAGGCCAAGAGACCCAGTACTTC. Residues: CSARAGQETQYF. The full variable domain, in which reference TRBV29-1 and TRBJ2-5 provide the parts outside the CDR3, is SAVISQKPSRDICQRGTSLTIQCQVDSQVTMMFWYRQQPGQSLTLIATANQGSEATYESGFVIDKFPISRPNLTFSTLTVSNMSPEDSSIYLCSARAGQETQYFGPGTRLLVL.

The chain carries TRBV7-2 and TRBJ1-5; no firm D call. Trimming took 2 bases from V and 4 from J, leaving 6 bases between them. The CDR3 covers 13 residues. The germline V gene has CDR1 SGHTA and CDR2 FQGNSA. In nucleotides, the CDR3 is TGTGCCAGCAGCTTACAGTCGAATCAGCCCCAGCATTTT. Amino acid sequence: CASSLQSNQPQHF.

The chain links TRBV5-1 to TRBJ1-2; no firm D call. Trimming took 5 bases from V and 4 from J, leaving 12 bases between them. The CDR3 covers 13 residues. Germline V lookup: CDR1 SGHRS, CDR2 YFSETQ. CDR3 amino acids: CASRPDGIYGYTF. The CDR3, as DNA: TGCGCCAGCAGACCAGACGGGATCTATGGCTACACCTTC.

This clone has just one count. This chain connects TRBV2 to TRBJ2-3; 9 nucleotides match TRBD2. The CDR3 covers 14 residues. Germline trimming cut 6 bases from V and 1 base from J; bases unmatched to any gene: 2. Germline CDR1 SNHLY, CDR2 FYNNEI. The CDR3 coding sequence is TGTGCCAGCAGACAGCGGGGGGGCACAGATACGCAGTATTTT. Its protein is CASRQRGGTDTQYF.

The chain is built from TRBV29-1 and TRBJ1-2, with D hard to call. V dropped 0 bases and J dropped 5 bases, with 7 bases sitting between them. The CDR3 covers 12 residues. CDR1 SQVTM and CDR2 ANQGSEA come from the germline V gene. This CDR3 is CSVEEAGYGYTF. The DNA for the CDR3 is TGCAGCGTTGAAGAGGCTGGATATGGCTACACCTTC.

The chain employs TRBV4-1 and TRBJ2-1; D is ambiguous. Germline-derived CDR1 and CDR2 are MGHRA and YSYEKL. The V gene lost 0 bases and the J gene lost 12 bases, with 12 bases spanning the gap. This CDR3 contains 13 residues. As DNA, the CDR3 is TGCGCCAGCAGCCAAGATCTCCGTACGGGGCAGTTCTTC. Encoded protein: CASSQDLRTGQFF.

The rearrangement links TRBV7-2 to TRBJ1-2, with TRBD1 matching 10 bases. The CDR3 runs to 19 residues. CDR1 is SGHTA, CDR2 FQGNSA, per germline. V was clipped by 5 bases and J by 2 bases; unmatched bases: 17. CDR3: CASSPGQGPFAFRNYGYTF. The DNA of the CDR3 is TGTGCCAGCAGCCCGGGACAGGGGCCCTTTGCCTTTCGAAACTATGGCTACACCTTC.

The chain joins TRBV19 to TRBJ1-2; TRBD1 matches 10 bases. Per germline, CDR1 LNHDA and CDR2 SQIVND (reference sequence). V dropped 4 bases and J dropped 4; count of bases not matched to a gene: 6. The CDR3 is 15 amino acids. CDR3 protein: CASSKTGTGAYGYTF. CDR3 in DNA: TGTGCCAGTAGTAAGACCGGGACAGGGGCCTATGGCTACACCTTC.

This clone was picked up one time. This chain joins TRBV5-5 and TRBJ1-2, with 9 bases aligning to TRBD1. The V gene end was trimmed by 4 bases and the J gene end by 3 bases; junction bases not matched to a gene: 4. The CDR3 is 14 amino acids. Germline-derived CDR1 and CDR2 are SGHKS and YYEKEE (reference sequence). CDR3 residues: CASSRTGVDYGYTF. The CDR3 DNA reads as TGTGCCAGCAGCCGGACAGGGGTTGACTATGGCTACACCTTC.

The chain couples TRBV25-1 to TRBJ2-5; D is unclear. This CDR3 comprises 14 residues. Trimming took 4 bases from V and 1 from J, leaving 10 bases between them. The germline CDR1 and CDR2 sequences are MGHDK and SYGVNS. The CDR3 DNA is TGTGCCAGCAGTGGGCCAATACGCCAAGAGACCCAGTACTTC. Amino acid sequence: CASSGPIRQETQYF.

This chain links TRBV10-2 with TRBJ2-2; D ambiguous. The CDR3 sequence is 12 residues long. Trimming left V 6 bases short and J 1 base short, with 3 bases between. Germline CDR1 reads WSHSY; CDR2 reads SAAADI. Here the CDR3 reads CASRKNTGELFF. The CDR3 DNA reads TGCGCCAGCAGGAAGAACACCGGGGAGCTGTTTTTT.

The chain couples TRBV30 to TRBJ1-2, with D possibly TRBD1 on 5 matching bases. Germline CDR1 GTSNPN, CDR2 SVGIG (reference sequence). The CDR3 contains 12 residues. Trimming cost V 2 bases and J 6 bases, with 10 bases left between them. The CDR3 here is CAWSRGWDGYTF. CDR3 nucleotide sequence: TGTGCCTGGAGTAGGGGTTGGGATGGCTACACCTTC.

J is TRBJ2-7 and V is TRBV4-1; no reliable D call. Germline V gene lookup returns CDR1 MGHRA and CDR2 YSYEKL. V dropped 0 bases and J dropped 9 bases, with 21 bases sitting between them. The CDR3 totals 16 residues. In DNA, the CDR3 is TGCGCCAGCAGCCAAGATCGGGCGTTAGGGAAATATGTGCAGTACTTC. Its protein product is CASSQDRALGKYVQYF.

This clone was seen more than once but under ten times. V gene TRBV11-2 combines with J gene TRBJ1-1; 8 bases line up with TRBD1. The CDR3 totals 15 residues. CDR1 is SGHAT and CDR2 is FQNNGV in the germline V gene. Germline trimming cut 1 base from V and 7 bases from J; bases unmatched to any gene: 8. The CDR3 DNA follows: TGTGCCAGCAGCTTAGTCCTCCCAGGGGGCAGTGAAGCTTTCTTT. Translating it yields CASSLVLPGGSEAFF.

The J gene is TRBJ1-6, the V gene TRBV9; D uncertain. The length of the CDR3 is 16 residues. Germline V gene data show CDR1 as SGDLS and CDR2 as YYNGEE. Trimming removed 2 bases from V and 0 bases from J, with 9 bases in between. The CDR3 loop reads CASSVGPSSYNSPLHF. CDR3 DNA sequence: TGTGCCAGCAGCGTGGGCCCTAGCTCCTATAATTCACCCCTCCACTTT. Based on the CDR3 plus reference TRBV9 and TRBJ1-6, the full variable domain is DSGVTQTPKHLITATGQRVTLRCSPRSGDLSVYWYQQSLDQGLQFLIQYYNGEERAKGNILERFSAQQFPDLHSELNLSSLELGDSALYFCASSVGPSSYNSPLHFGNGTRLTVT.

The rearrangement links TRBV18 to TRBJ1-3; weak D call: TRBD1 (6 bases). CDR1 KGHSH and CDR2 LQKENI come from the germline V gene. The CDR3 has 15 amino acids. V was cut by 3 bases and J by 0 bases, with 9 bases left in between. The CDR3 is CASSPGAISGNTIYF. The CDR3 region has the DNA TGTGCCAGCTCACCGGGGGCAATCTCTGGAAACACCATATATTTT. The full variable domain, with the rest looked up from reference TRBV18 and TRBJ1-3, is NAGVMQNPRHLVRRRGQEARLRCSPMKGHSHVYWYRQLPEEGLKFMVYLQKENIIDESGMPKERFSAEFPKEGPSILRIQQVVRGDSAAYFCASSPGAISGNTIYFGEGSWLTVV.

J is TRBJ2-5 and V is TRBV25-1; the D is unclear. The CDR3 sequence is 15 residues long. Trimming stripped 5 bases from V and 1 base from J, with 14 bases between. CDR1 MGHDK and CDR2 SYGVNS come from the germline V gene. The CDR3 sequence is CASSMGSPSQETQYF. The CDR3 DNA reads TGTGCCAGCAGTATGGGCAGTCCATCCCAAGAGACCCAGTACTTC.

V and J are TRBV7-3 and TRBJ2-6; D gene ambiguous. The V end was cut by 3 bases, the J end by 0 bases, with 9 bases between. CDR3 size: 16 residues. Germline V gives CDR1 SGHTA, CDR2 FQGTGA. The CDR3 DNA sequence: TGTGCCAGCAGCTTGGAGAAACGCTCTGGGGCCAACGTCCTGACTTTC. It is translated as CASSLEKRSGANVLTF.

The CDR3 DNA follows: TGTGCCAGCAGTTACTCGAGAGATTGGCTCGAGGGCTACACCTTC. Encoded protein: CASSYSRDWLEGYTF. V is TRBV6-5 and J is TRBJ1-2; no reliable D call. V gave up 0 bases and J gave up 8 bases, with 16 bases separating them. Looked up from germline, CDR1 is MNHEY and CDR2 is SVGAGI. CDR3 length: 15 amino acids.

The J gene is TRBJ1-1, the V gene TRBV19, with D unresolved. CDR1 LNHDA and CDR2 SQIVND come from the germline V gene (reference sequence). V was trimmed by 3 bases and J by 1 base, leaving 9 bases between them. The CDR3 contains 14 residues. This CDR3 is CASSILRSNTEAFF. For the CDR3, the DNA is TGTGCCAGTAGTATTCTCAGGTCGAACACTGAAGCTTTCTTT.

This clone appeared a single time. The J gene is TRBJ2-1, the V gene TRBV14; perhaps D is TRBD1 or TRBD2 (6 bases each). There are 14 residues in the CDR3. Trimming removed 2 bases at V and 9 bases at J, with 14 bases between. Germline loops: CDR1 SGHDN, CDR2 FVKESK. The CDR3 sequence: CASSQLRGVGEQFF. In DNA, the CDR3 is TGTGCCAGCAGCCAATTGAGGGGGGTTGGTGAGCAGTTCTTC. Complete variable domain (other parts from reference TRBV14 and TRBJ2-1): EAGVTQFPSHSVIEKGQTVTLRCDPISGHDNLYWYRRVMGKEIKFLLHFVKESKQDESGMPNNRFLAERTGGTYSTLKVQPAELEDSGVYFCASSQLRGVGEQFFGPGTRLTVL.

Here the CDR3 reads CSVSDRETQYF. The CDR3 DNA reads TGCAGTGTTTCGGACAGGGAGACCCAGTACTTC. The chain carries TRBV20-1 and TRBJ2-5, with 7 bases identical to TRBD1. This CDR3 region has 11 residues. CDR1 DFQATT and CDR2 SNEGSKA come from the germline V gene (reference sequence). J gave up 5 bases and V 7 bases, and 4 bases lay outside the gene matches.